A selection of T cell receptor beta chains follows, all from one sample in a study of blood T cell repertoires in COVID-19. Only in-frame clones appear in the TCRdb table, and some are missing; sequencing was by immunoSEQ multiplex PCR. The profile shows approximately 99,000 clones, about 87% of them singletons. The sequencing input was peripheral blood. The receptors come from a human donor in a cohort sampled during active COVID-19. Each CDR3 is given without its conserved first and last residue.

length	V	J	CDR3
15	TRBV19	TRBJ1-2	ASSIDGGRVANYGYT
11	TRBV9	TRBJ2-1	ASSAGTSDEQF
11	TRBV6-1	TRBJ2-5	ASSETVQETQY
16	TRBV7-2	TRBJ2-7	ASSLGRDRLMGGYEQY
15	TRBV20-1	TRBJ2-1	SASARSGGSSYNEQF
16	TRBV7-6	TRBJ2-1	ASSLTFILREMNNEQF
12	TRBV4-1	TRBJ1-4	ASRILGGEEKLF
12	TRBV20-1	TRBJ1-6	SASSATGAAPLH
13	TRBV27	TRBJ1-2	ASSSLVRTGRYYT
14	TRBV6-2/TRBV6-3	TRBJ2-7	ASSYRLRQVSYEQY
16	TRBV29-1	TRBJ2-1	SVELLAGVKSSYNEQF
11	TRBV7-9	TRBJ1-5	ASSGEGNQPQH
14	TRBV11-2	TRBJ2-3	ASSLERLAGTDTQY
15	TRBV5-1	TRBJ2-1	ASSPLPGTSGRNEQF
16	TRBV6-1	TRBJ1-1	ASSVRLRTTLLRTEAF
13	TRBV5-4	TRBJ2-1	ASSPPGLGHDEQF
14	TRBV21-1	TRBJ1-6	ASSSGTDRAGSPLH
13	TRBV28	TRBJ1-2	ASSLWGATNYGYT
12	TRBV19	TRBJ2-1	ASSPGTDYNEQF
14	TRBV4-2	TRBJ2-7	ASSPSVSGNFYEQY
14	TRBV7-8	TRBJ2-7	ASRRSRLAGNYEQY
13	TRBV2	TRBJ2-7	ASSRGRASAYEQY
15	TRBV7-2	TRBJ1-5	ASSSPGHHYSNQPQH
11	TRBV7-8	TRBJ2-1	ASSSGARNEQF
11	TRBV11-2	TRBJ2-2	ASSQGPTGELF
13	TRBV5-1	TRBJ2-7	ASSPQGANYYEQY
14	TRBV4-2	TRBJ2-7	ASSQATGSVTYEQY
11	TRBV12-3/TRBV12-4	TRBJ1-5	ASRLSSNQPQH
12	TRBV28	TRBJ2-7	ASRPGDAEGEQY
13	TRBV6-2/TRBV6-3	TRBJ2-7	ASSYSGSLNYEQY
13	TRBV7-2	TRBJ1-5	ASSRLGQGNQPQH
13	TRBV19	TRBJ2-7	ASRFRDYHSYEQY
13	TRBV28	TRBJ2-7	ASSFTGTGVNEQY
12	TRBV5-1	TRBJ1-5	ASSKGGSNQPQH
14	TRBV6-1	TRBJ2-7	ASSELDTREGYEQY
13	TRBV19	TRBJ2-5	ASSPGLAGQETQY
13	TRBV11-2	TRBJ1-3	ASSLGTGGGNTIY
11	TRBV6-2/TRBV6-3	TRBJ2-7	ASSREGENEQY
14	TRBV19	TRBJ1-2	ASSTPMLDSGGGYT
15	TRBV3-1/TRBV3-2	TRBJ2-3	ASSQARHHVSTDTQY
13	TRBV9	TRBJ1-2	ASSPTSGTEYGYT
13	TRBV19	TRBJ1-4	ASSPSDRGNEKLF
13	TRBV9	TRBJ2-1	ASSTTGDPYNEQF
15	TRBV5-8	TRBJ1-6	ASSLSFPGTRNSPLH
12	TRBV28	TRBJ1-2	ASSLDRTNYGYT
12	TRBV4-3	TRBJ2-7	ASSQEGASYEQY
13	TRBV6-5	TRBJ1-5	ASSQVVGGGQPQH
11	TRBV19	TRBJ2-5	ASRPGVQETQY
12	TRBV28	TRBJ2-7	ASTETFSSYEQY
15	TRBV6-2/TRBV6-3	TRBJ2-7	ASSYPGTSGITYEQY
10	TRBV7-9	TRBJ2-3	ASSPITDTQY
12	TRBV7-8	TRBJ2-7	ASSFKPDSYEQY
15	TRBV19	TRBJ2-1	ASSIDLQRGSGNEQF